A single sample is the source of the 24 T cell receptor beta chains below, sequenced in a study of CD8 T cells in ankylosing spondylitis (dated by TCRdb to about 2017). Library generation was performed with 5' RACE. The instrument was an Illumina HiSeq 2500. TCRdb handled the public reads itself, with Q25 trimming in fastp and clone calling in MiXCR, and kept productive beta chains. Each entry merges the rows of one CDR3 protein and shows their most common DNA and genes. The sample yields about 140,000 distinct CDR3 sequences; roughly 8.8% were counted once. Jointly, the top ten make up more than 7% of the sample. Sequences were obtained from synovial fluid, either unsorted or a sorted T cell fraction (not recorded which). The receptors were gathered from a male donor with ankylosing spondylitis.

This clonotype has a count of ten or more. The J gene is TRBJ1-5, the V gene TRBV2, with D uncertain. Between the trimmed V and J ends, which lost 6 bases and 0 bases, there was a span of 6 bases. This CDR3 is 13 amino acids long. Germline V gene lookup returns CDR1 SNHLY and CDR2 FYNNEI. CDR3 bases: TGTGCCAGCAGAATCTATAGCAATCAGCCCCAGCATTTT. This gives the protein CASRIYSNQPQHF.

This clonotype was seen many times. This chain links TRBV6-4 with TRBJ2-3, with D hard to call. Germline V gene data show CDR1 as MRHNA and CDR2 as SNTAGT. This CDR3 has 14 residues. Between the trimmed V and J ends, which lost 5 bases and 2 bases, there was a span of 11 bases. The CDR3 here is CASSFDGFTDTQYF. The DNA for the CDR3 is TGTGCCAGCAGTTTCGACGGGTTCACAGATACGCAGTATTTT.

The chain joins TRBV5-1 to TRBJ1-1; D is perhaps TRBD1 (5 bases). V lost 2 bases and J lost 1, with 12 bases in between. The CDR3 is 15 amino acids. Germline CDR1 SGHRS, CDR2 YFSETQ. CDR3 residues: CASSLGVDENTEAFF. Written as DNA, the CDR3 is TGCGCCAGCAGCTTAGGGGTTGACGAGAACACTGAAGCTTTCTTT.

This clonotype was counted between two and nine times. The chain has TRBV12-3 or TRBV12-4 and TRBJ2-3, with 13 bases matching TRBD2. The CDR3 is 17 residues long. Losses at the gene ends were 6 bases for V and 2 bases for J; bases not matched to a gene: 8. CDR3 residues: CASRAGLAGELTDTQYF. Written as DNA, the CDR3 is TGTGCCAGCAGGGCCGGACTAGCGGGGGAACTCACAGATACGCAGTATTTT.

Many counts were recorded for this clonotype. The chain joins TRBV28 to TRBJ1-4; D not resolved. The CDR3 length is 14 residues. V was shortened by 4 bases and J by 8 bases, with 14 bases between the two germline ends. Germline CDR1 and CDR2: MDHEN and SYDVKM. Written as DNA, the CDR3 is TGTGCCAGCAGTTCCTCACCACCCTGGGAAAAACTGTTTTTT. Protein sequence: CASSSSPPWEKLFF.

At least ten counts were recorded for this clonotype. V and J are TRBV5-1 and TRBJ2-1; no firm D call. The ends were cut back, 0 bases at V and 5 bases at J, with 9 bases in the middle. This CDR3 is 14 amino acids long. In germline, CDR1 is SGHRS, CDR2 YFSETQ. The CDR3 loop is CASSLEAQNNEQFF. The DNA of the CDR3 is TGCGCCAGCAGCTTGGAAGCACAAAACAATGAGCAGTTCTTC.

Ten or more counts support this clonotype. This rearrangement joins TRBV12-3 or TRBV12-4 to TRBJ2-3, with no clear D. The CDR3 contains 14 residues. Trimming shortened V by 3 bases and J by 13 bases, and 20 bases separated the two germline ends. CDR3 nucleotide sequence: TGTGCCAGCAGTTTTATGGCTAGAAGTATCCCAGAGTATTTT. This encodes CASSFMARSIPEYF.

Many counts were recorded for this clonotype. CDR3 nucleotide sequence: TGTGCCAGCAGTTTATGGGGGGCGCGTTCCCACGAGCAGTACTTC. This encodes CASSLWGARSHEQYF. The chain recombines TRBV12-3 or TRBV12-4 with TRBJ2-7, with D possibly being TRBD1 or TRBD2 (6 bases each). V shed 2 bases and J shed 5 bases, with 16 bases lying between them. CDR3 length equals 15 residues.

This clonotype was detected many times. The V gene is TRBV9, the J gene TRBJ2-2; D ambiguous. Between the trimmed V and J ends, which lost 2 bases and 1 base, there was a span of 6 bases. CDR1 SGDLS and CDR2 YYNGEE come from the germline V gene. This CDR3 comprises 14 residues. DNA of the CDR3: TGTGCCAGCAGCGTTTTGGGGAACACCGGGGAGCTGTTTTTT. This translates into CASSVLGNTGELFF.

This clonotype was detected many times. V and J are TRBV2 and TRBJ1-6, with 9 bases that match TRBD1. Germline V gene data show CDR1 as SNHLY and CDR2 as FYNNEI. The CDR3 extends over 15 amino acids. V was pared by 6 bases and J by 6 bases, with 6 bases of the junction left unmatched. The CDR3 region has the DNA TGTGCCAGCAGCCGTTCGGGACAGGGTAATTCACCCCTCCACTTT. This encodes CASSRSGQGNSPLHF.

This clonotype was observed many times. This chain joins TRBV9 and TRBJ2-7; D might be TRBD2 (5 bases). Trimming took off 4 bases at V and 0 bases at J, with 14 bases between the two ends. The V gene's germline CDR1 is SGDLS and CDR2 YYNGEE. The CDR3 has 15 residues. CDR3 DNA sequence: TGTGCCAGCAGCCCGTCCGCGGGTTACTCCTACGAGCAGTACTTC. It yields the protein CASSPSAGYSYEQYF.

J is TRBJ2-2 and V is TRBV6-1; either TRBD1 or TRBD2 may supply D (6 bases each). Trimming removed 6 bases from V and 7 bases from J, with 12 bases in between. Germline V gene lookup returns CDR1 MNHNS and CDR2 SASEGT. This CDR3 comprises 13 residues. CDR3 sequence (DNA): TGTGCCAGCAGGAGGGGGGAGATCGGGGAGCTGTTTTTT. As protein: CASRRGEIGELFF.

For the CDR3, the DNA is TGTACCTTCAGTTTATTACGGGGGGGCCATGGGGCCTACAATGAGCAGTTCTTC. It yields the protein CTFSLLRGGHGAYNEQFF. The chain has TRBV2 and TRBJ2-1, with TRBD2 identical over 8 bases. This CDR3 spans 18 amino acids. CDR1 is SNHLY and CDR2 is FYNNEI in the germline V gene.

The V gene is TRBV28, the J gene TRBJ2-2, with D tentatively TRBD2 (5 bases). The CDR3 contains 13 residues. The V end was cut by 6 bases, the J end by 6 bases, with 11 bases between. Germline lookup yields CDR1 MDHEN and CDR2 SYDVKM. This chain's CDR3 is CASSPASPGELFF. The CDR3 DNA sequence: TGTGCCAGCAGCCCCGCTAGCCCCGGGGAGCTGTTTTTT.

This clonotype has only a few counts. CDR3 coding DNA: TGCAGCGCCCTCAACTCTGGGGCCAACGTCCTGACTTTC. It codes for CSALNSGANVLTF. The chain combines TRBV29-1 with TRBJ2-6; D not certain. Germline V gene data show CDR1 as SQVTM and CDR2 as ANQGSEA. Trimming shortened V by 7 bases and J by 0 bases, and 7 bases separated the two germline ends. This CDR3 spans 13 amino acids. Using reference TRBV29-1 and TRBJ2-6 for the parts outside the CDR3, the full variable domain is SAVISQKPSRDICQRGTSLTIQCQVDSQVTMMFWYRQQPGQSLTLIATANQGSEATYESGFVIDKFPISRPNLTFSTLTVSNMSPEDSSIYLCSALNSGANVLTFGAGSRLTVL.

This clonotype was seen only a few times. The J gene is TRBJ1-2, the V gene TRBV24-1; 8 bases are shared with TRBD1. CDR3 length: 16 residues. The V gene's germline CDR1 is KGHDR and CDR2 SFDVKD. With V trimmed by 5 bases and J by 4 bases, 11 bases remained unmatched. CDR3 nucleotide sequence: TGTGCCACCAGTGCTCATGGACAGGGTAATGGCTATGGCTACACCTTC. As protein: CATSAHGQGNGYGYTF.

In this sample, this clonotype turned up a few times. The rearrangement links TRBV27 to TRBJ1-5; no clear D gene. Germline assignment: CDR1 MNHEY and CDR2 SMNVEV (reference sequence). V was shortened by 7 bases and J by 3 bases, with 10 bases between the two germline ends. This CDR3 comprises 13 residues. The DNA for the CDR3 is TGTGCCAGCAAACTCCAACCCAATCAGCCCCAGCATTTT. Encoded protein: CASKLQPNQPQHF.

This clonotype was detected many times. The CDR3 reads CASSFTDTQYF. The CDR3 bases are TGTGCCAGCAGCTTCACAGATACGCAGTATTTT. The genes are TRBV7-2 and TRBJ2-3; D is unresolved. Germline-derived CDR1 and CDR2 are SGHTA and FQGNSA. This CDR3 spans 11 amino acids. The V gene lost 3 bases and the J gene lost 2 bases, with 0 bases spanning the gap.

V and J are TRBV4-1 and TRBJ1-6; D is undetermined. The CDR3 runs 11 residues. Trimming removed 2 bases from V and 12 bases from J, with 5 bases in between. CDR1 is MGHRA, CDR2 YSYEKL, per germline. The CDR3 spells CASSQNGPLHF. The CDR3 DNA follows: TGCGCCAGCAGCCAAAATGGACCCCTCCACTTT.

The V and J genes are TRBV6-2 or TRBV6-3 and TRBJ1-5; D call uncertain. From germline, CDR1 is MNHEY and CDR2 SVGEGT. Trimming removed 6 bases at V and 9 bases at J, with 18 bases between. This CDR3 is 14 amino acids long. CDR3 nucleotide sequence: TGTGCCAGCAGCCGGGTCCCTAGAGAGCGGCCCCAGCATTTT. Translated, it gives CASSRVPRERPQHF.

This clonotype was counted many times. This chain joins TRBV20-1 and TRBJ1-1, with 7 bases identical to TRBD1. Germline CDR1 DFQATT, CDR2 SNEGSKA (reference sequence). The CDR3 loop spans 13 amino acids. J lost 7 bases, V lost 6 bases, and 11 bases had no gene match. Here the CDR3 DNA reads TGCAGTGCGCAAAATTGGGACAGCGTTGAAGCTTTCTTT. It translates to CSAQNWDSVEAFF.

This clonotype was detected ten times or more. CDR3 DNA: TGTGCCACCAGTGAGTTCCGCAGGGGCCTCGTATCCACAGATACGCAGTATTTT. Translation: CATSEFRRGLVSTDTQYF. V and J are TRBV24-1 and TRBJ2-3; tentatively, D is TRBD1 (6 bases). Trimming took 4 bases from V and 2 from J, leaving 21 bases between them. Germline values: CDR1 KGHDR, CDR2 SFDVKD. The CDR3 has 18 amino acids.

This clonotype was observed at least ten times. The J gene is TRBJ2-7, the V gene TRBV12-3 or TRBV12-4; the D gene is possibly TRBD1 (5 bases). The V end was cut by 6 bases, the J end by 2 bases, with 17 bases between. There are 15 residues in the CDR3. The CDR3 nucleotides are TGTGCCAGCAGCCCAAGACAGCGCTTGCCCTACGAGCAGTACTTC. This translates into CASSPRQRLPYEQYF.

In this sample, this clonotype turned up many times. The rearrangement uses TRBV29-1 and TRBJ1-1; D not resolved. Germline V CDR1 and CDR2: SQVTM, ANQGSEA. V was clipped by 4 bases and J by 5 bases, with 17 bases between them. The CDR3 length is 14 residues. CDR3 residues: CSVVRGSDVTEAFF. The CDR3 nucleotides read TGCAGCGTTGTTCGCGGTTCCGACGTAACTGAAGCTTTCTTT.